This TCR beta chain was profiled in a study of T cell responses to AZD1222 COVID-19 vaccine. Study-level background: Investigators merged groups given second doses at roughly 4 or roughly 12 weeks. Study results and limitations: The study identified only five to seven AZD1222 recipients as seropositive at baseline. Spike-specific TCRs gained breadth and depth after people received two AZD1222 doses. A mostly white British donor set with more females was recruited, and clonal diversity was possibly underestimated.

On this clone: Its specificity is unknown. Within the sample, other DNA sequences also encode this same CDR3.

Repertoires were generated with immunoSEQ multiplex PCR, while TCRdb's copy carries only in-frame clones and drops some. The repertoire holds 100,000 to 150,000 clones, with roughly 87% as singletons. Germline CDR1 reads KGHSH; CDR2 reads LQKENI. The CDR3 spans 14 residues. V lost 3 bases and J lost 2, with 10 bases in between. The receptor's source is an adult in good health. The sample consisted of peripheral blood, taken on day 0 of AZD1222 vaccination. The chain uses TRBV18 and TRBJ1-2, with D unclear. CDR3: CASSPGQQNYGYTF. Written as DNA, the CDR3 is TGTGCCAGCTCACCTGGGCAGCAAAACTATGGCTACACCTTC.